Following are 4 T cell receptor beta chains from one sample sequenced in a study of somatic mutations in cytotoxic T cells in rheumatoid arthritis. Sequencing was performed with immunoSEQ multiplex PCR; in TCRdb, only in-frame clones are kept and a portion is missing. The data contain more than 3,500 clones, around 80% of them singletons. Sample: CD8+ T cells sorted from blood. The receptors were gathered from a middle-aged man with rheumatoid arthritis.

This chain uses TRBV6-5 with TRBJ2-5; 13 bases agree with TRBD2. Germline values: CDR1 MNHEY, CDR2 SVGAGI. The CDR3 covers 15 residues. V was pared by 6 bases and J by 2 bases, with 3 bases of the junction left unmatched. CDR3 bases: TGTGCCAGCAGCGGGACTAGCGGGAAGCAAGAGACCCAGTACTTC. Its translation is CASSGTSGKQETQYF.

The rearrangement joins TRBV2 to TRBJ2-5; TRBD2 matches 12 bases. The CDR3 has 16 amino acids. V shed 6 bases and J 2 bases; nucleotides not matched to a gene: 7. Germline CDR1 SNHLY, CDR2 FYNNEI. The CDR3: CASSGTSGPTQETQYF. Written as DNA, the CDR3 is TGTGCCAGCAGCGGGACTAGCGGGCCGACACAAGAGACCCAGTACTTC.

This clone was counted a single time. The J gene is TRBJ1-2, the V gene TRBV9; the match to TRBD1 covers 8 bases. The V gene's germline CDR1 is SGDLS and CDR2 YYNGEE. The CDR3 is made up of 20 amino acids. Unmatched junction bases numbered 21, after V lost 3 bases and J lost 2 bases. The CDR3 sequence: CASSAEGAPGPAGGNYGYTF. DNA of the CDR3: TGTGCCAGCAGCGCAGAGGGGGCCCCGGGGCCGGCAGGGGGCAACTATGGCTACACCTTC.

The rearrangement uses TRBV20-1 and TRBJ1-2, with D unresolved. The CDR3 covers 11 residues. With 8 bases removed from V and 3 bases from J, the gap between germline ends came to 10 bases. Germline V gene sequence: CDR1 DFQATT, CDR2 SNEGSKA (reference sequence). CDR3 protein: CSFESYYGYTF. CDR3 sequence (DNA): TGCAGTTTTGAGTCGTACTATGGCTACACCTTC.